A selection of T cell receptor beta chains follows, all from one sample in a study of T cell responses to AZD1222 COVID-19 vaccine. Generated by immunoSEQ multiplex PCR, the TCRdb table keeps only in-frame clones and is missing some. The sample has approximately 150,000 clones, more than 85% seen once. Sequencing was performed on peripheral blood, taken on day 0 of AZD1222 vaccination. Every receptor here comes from an adult in good health. The CDR3 runs from the conserved cysteine through the conserved F or W. Fields, in order: J gene, V gene, CDR3 length, D gene, clone size, CDR3 protein, CDR3 DNA. D genes are given only for firm matches. Expanded clones are given a class, and other clones once, few, many or no size at all.

j_call: TRBJ1-5
v_call: TRBV7-8
cdr3_length: 21
d_call: TRBD1
clone_size: -
cdr3_aa: CASSLRGMGQTGPGSNQPQHF
cdr3_nt: TGTGCCAGCAGCTTAAGGGGAATGGGACAGACGGGCCCCGGGAGCAATCAGCCCCAGCATTTT

j_call: TRBJ1-1
v_call: TRBV6-7
cdr3_length: 11
d_call: -
clone_size: once
cdr3_aa: CASSLLTEAFF
cdr3_nt: TGTGCCAGCAGTTTACTGACTGAAGCTTTCTTT

j_call: TRBJ1-1
v_call: TRBV6-1
cdr3_length: 18
d_call: TRBD1
clone_size: -
cdr3_aa: CASSDWPMVDRGGTEAFF
cdr3_nt: TGTGCCAGCAGTGATTGGCCGATGGTAGACAGGGGAGGCACTGAAGCTTTCTTT

j_call: TRBJ1-1
v_call: TRBV5-4
cdr3_length: 14
d_call: TRBD1
clone_size: -
cdr3_aa: CASSSGQVDTEAFF
cdr3_nt: TGTGCCAGCAGCTCAGGACAGGTGGACACTGAAGCTTTCTTT

j_call: TRBJ1-3
v_call: TRBV18
cdr3_length: 15
d_call: -
clone_size: -
cdr3_aa: CASSPMATSGNTIYF
cdr3_nt: TGTGCCAGCTCACCAATGGCCACTTCTGGAAACACCATATATTTT

j_call: TRBJ1-5
v_call: TRBV18
cdr3_length: 14
d_call: -
clone_size: -
cdr3_aa: CASSPTGDNQPQHF
cdr3_nt: TGTGCCAGCTCACCAACGGGCGACAATCAGCCCCAGCATTTT

j_call: TRBJ1-2
v_call: TRBV7-2
cdr3_length: 13
d_call: -
clone_size: -
cdr3_aa: CASSFVQSYGYTF
cdr3_nt: TGTGCCAGCAGCTTTGTACAGAGCTATGGCTACACCTTC

j_call: TRBJ1-3
v_call: TRBV9
cdr3_length: 17
d_call: TRBD1
clone_size: -
cdr3_aa: CASSPRTGPSSGNTIYF
cdr3_nt: TGTGCCAGCAGCCCAAGGACAGGGCCAAGCTCTGGAAACACCATATATTTT

j_call: TRBJ1-1
v_call: TRBV28
cdr3_length: 13
d_call: TRBD1
clone_size: -
cdr3_aa: CASREAGTGEISF
cdr3_nt: TGTGCCAGCAGAGAAGCCGGGACAGGGGAGATCTCCTTT

j_call: TRBJ2-5
v_call: TRBV4-3
cdr3_length: 18
d_call: -
clone_size: -
cdr3_aa: CASSQVTGAGARDETQYF
cdr3_nt: TGCGCCAGCAGCCAAGTGACGGGGGCGGGGGCCCGGGATGAGACCCAGTACTTC

j_call: TRBJ2-7
v_call: TRBV18
cdr3_length: 13
d_call: TRBD1
clone_size: -
cdr3_aa: CASSGQGRDEQYF
cdr3_nt: TGTGCCAGCTCGGGACAGGGTCGGGACGAGCAGTACTTC

j_call: TRBJ2-1
v_call: TRBV28
cdr3_length: 16
d_call: -
clone_size: -
cdr3_aa: CASSSRKRSSYNEQFF
cdr3_nt: TGTGCCAGCAGTTCCCGCAAGCGGAGCTCCTACAATGAGCAGTTCTTC

j_call: TRBJ1-2
v_call: TRBV2
cdr3_length: 15
d_call: TRBD1
clone_size: -
cdr3_aa: CASSDRTGLNYGYTF
cdr3_nt: TGTGCCAGCAGTGACCGGACAGGGCTTAACTATGGCTACACCTTC

j_call: TRBJ2-1
v_call: TRBV12-3/TRBV12-4
cdr3_length: 11
d_call: -
clone_size: -
cdr3_aa: CASSLGPVQFF
cdr3_nt: TGTGCCAGCAGTTTAGGGCCCGTTCAGTTCTTC

j_call: TRBJ1-5
v_call: TRBV6-2/TRBV6-3
cdr3_length: 15
d_call: -
clone_size: -
cdr3_aa: CASSPLDVRDQPQHF
cdr3_nt: TGTGCCAGCAGTCCCCTTGACGTGCGCGATCAGCCCCAGCATTTT

j_call: TRBJ2-1
v_call: TRBV12-3/TRBV12-4
cdr3_length: 11
d_call: -
clone_size: -
cdr3_aa: CASCGGNEQFF
cdr3_nt: TGTGCCAGCTGTGGGGGGAATGAGCAGTTCTTC

j_call: TRBJ2-7
v_call: TRBV11-2
cdr3_length: 14
d_call: -
clone_size: -
cdr3_aa: CASSLMALSYEQYF
cdr3_nt: TGTGCCAGCAGCTTAATGGCGCTCTCCTACGAGCAGTACTTC

j_call: TRBJ1-1
v_call: TRBV7-2
cdr3_length: 14
d_call: -
clone_size: -
cdr3_aa: CASSLFESNTEAFF
cdr3_nt: TGTGCCAGCAGCTTATTCGAATCGAACACTGAAGCTTTCTTT

j_call: TRBJ2-3
v_call: TRBV27
cdr3_length: 15
d_call: -
clone_size: -
cdr3_aa: CASSLVQGRADTQYF
cdr3_nt: TGTGCCAGCAGTTTAGTCCAGGGAAGGGCAGATACGCAGTATTTT

j_call: TRBJ2-1
v_call: TRBV2
cdr3_length: 16
d_call: TRBD2
clone_size: -
cdr3_aa: CASSEDRRESTNEQFF
cdr3_nt: TGTGCCAGCAGTGAAGATCGGCGGGAGTCAACTAATGAGCAGTTCTTC

j_call: TRBJ2-1
v_call: TRBV10-2
cdr3_length: 11
d_call: -
clone_size: -
cdr3_aa: CASTQLNEQFF
cdr3_nt: TGCGCCAGCACTCAGCTCAATGAGCAGTTCTTC

j_call: TRBJ1-3
v_call: TRBV7-9
cdr3_length: 11
d_call: -
clone_size: -
cdr3_aa: CASSSGNTIYF
cdr3_nt: TGTGCCAGCAGCTCTGGAAACACCATATATTTT

j_call: TRBJ2-3
v_call: TRBV5-6
cdr3_length: 15
d_call: TRBD2
clone_size: -
cdr3_aa: CASSMSTSVTDTQYF
cdr3_nt: TGTGCCAGCAGCATGTCGACTAGCGTCACAGATACGCAGTATTTT

j_call: TRBJ1-2
v_call: TRBV12-5
cdr3_length: 18
d_call: -
clone_size: -
cdr3_aa: CASGLDTLRDRANYGYTF
cdr3_nt: TGTGCTAGTGGTTTGGATACGCTCAGGGACCGGGCAAACTATGGCTACACCTTC

j_call: TRBJ2-1
v_call: TRBV19
cdr3_length: 16
d_call: -
clone_size: -
cdr3_aa: CASSIAGPSSYNEQFF
cdr3_nt: TGTGCCAGTAGTATAGCGGGACCGAGCTCCTACAATGAGCAGTTCTTC

j_call: TRBJ1-6
v_call: TRBV30
cdr3_length: 14
d_call: TRBD1
clone_size: -
cdr3_aa: CAWSRAGGNSPLHF
cdr3_nt: TGTGCCTGGAGTAGGGCAGGGGGTAATTCACCCCTCCACTTT

j_call: TRBJ1-6
v_call: TRBV30
cdr3_length: 16
d_call: -
clone_size: few
cdr3_aa: CAWSVSTSSYNSPLHF
cdr3_nt: TGTGCCTGGAGTGTGAGCACCAGCTCCTATAATTCACCCCTCCACTTT

j_call: TRBJ1-2
v_call: TRBV2
cdr3_length: 12
d_call: -
clone_size: -
cdr3_aa: CASTAGAPGYTF
cdr3_nt: TGTGCCAGCACCGCAGGGGCACCCGGCTACACCTTC

j_call: TRBJ1-1
v_call: TRBV27
cdr3_length: 13
d_call: -
clone_size: -
cdr3_aa: CATRVGRNTEAFF
cdr3_nt: TGTGCCACCAGGGTCGGACGGAACACTGAAGCTTTCTTT

j_call: TRBJ1-5
v_call: TRBV6-2/TRBV6-3
cdr3_length: 15
d_call: -
clone_size: -
cdr3_aa: CASSHGGAGNQPQHF
cdr3_nt: TGTGCCAGCAGCCATGGGGGCGCGGGCAATCAGCCCCAGCATTTT

j_call: TRBJ1-1
v_call: TRBV7-9
cdr3_length: 15
d_call: -
clone_size: -
cdr3_aa: CASSPGIRGGTEAFF
cdr3_nt: TGTGCCAGCAGCCCGGGGATACGGGGAGGAACTGAAGCTTTCTTT

j_call: TRBJ1-3
v_call: TRBV19
cdr3_length: 15
d_call: -
clone_size: -
cdr3_aa: CASSIGGAAGNTIYF
cdr3_nt: TGTGCCAGTAGTATAGGAGGGGCTGCTGGAAACACCATATATTTT

j_call: TRBJ2-1
v_call: TRBV2
cdr3_length: 15
d_call: TRBD2
clone_size: -
cdr3_aa: CASSETRTGGRGQFF
cdr3_nt: TGTGCCAGCAGCGAAACTCGGACGGGAGGGCGGGGGCAGTTCTTC

j_call: TRBJ2-7
v_call: TRBV5-4
cdr3_length: 14
d_call: -
clone_size: -
cdr3_aa: CASSPVLGDLEQYF
cdr3_nt: TGTGCCAGCAGCCCCGTGTTGGGAGATCTTGAGCAGTACTTC

j_call: TRBJ1-5
v_call: TRBV19
cdr3_length: 17
d_call: TRBD1
clone_size: -
cdr3_aa: CASSIDRGQGVGQPQHF
cdr3_nt: TGTGCCAGTAGTATAGATCGGGGACAGGGTGTAGGACAGCCCCAGCATTTT

j_call: TRBJ1-6
v_call: TRBV12-5
cdr3_length: 17
d_call: -
clone_size: -
cdr3_aa: CASGLTVSTARNSPLHF
cdr3_nt: TGTGCTAGTGGTTTGACGGTTTCGACGGCTAGAAACTCACCCCTCCACTTT

j_call: TRBJ2-3
v_call: TRBV27
cdr3_length: 20
d_call: TRBD2
clone_size: once
cdr3_aa: CASSSNMGGLAASSTDTQYF
cdr3_nt: TGTGCCAGCAGTTCCAACATGGGTGGGCTAGCGGCGAGTAGCACAGATACGCAGTATTTT

j_call: TRBJ2-5
v_call: TRBV5-3
cdr3_length: 16
d_call: -
clone_size: -
cdr3_aa: CARSRTGDSAAETQYF
cdr3_nt: TGTGCCAGAAGCAGGACCGGGGACTCCGCCGCAGAGACCCAGTACTTC

j_call: TRBJ2-5
v_call: TRBV3-1/TRBV3-2
cdr3_length: 16
d_call: -
clone_size: -
cdr3_aa: CASRVEGGTLGETQYF
cdr3_nt: TGTGCCAGCAGAGTCGAGGGGGGCACCCTCGGAGAGACCCAGTACTTC

j_call: TRBJ2-4
v_call: TRBV5-1
cdr3_length: 17
d_call: TRBD2
clone_size: -
cdr3_aa: CASSLGAGAIAKNIQYF
cdr3_nt: TGCGCCAGCAGCTTGGGAGCGGGAGCGATAGCCAAAAACATTCAGTACTTC

j_call: TRBJ2-1
v_call: TRBV24-1
cdr3_length: 14
d_call: -
clone_size: -
cdr3_aa: CATSKGGGGNEQFF
cdr3_nt: TGTGCCACCAGTAAGGGGGGGGGTGGCAATGAGCAGTTCTTC

j_call: TRBJ1-2
v_call: TRBV19
cdr3_length: 11
d_call: -
clone_size: -
cdr3_aa: CASSIGGGYTF
cdr3_nt: TGTGCCAGTAGTATCGGAGGAGGCTACACCTTC

j_call: TRBJ2-7
v_call: TRBV28
cdr3_length: 14
d_call: -
clone_size: -
cdr3_aa: CASSLHLPPHEQYF
cdr3_nt: TGTGCCAGCAGTCTTCACCTTCCTCCCCACGAGCAGTACTTC

j_call: TRBJ1-1
v_call: TRBV5-6
cdr3_length: 12
d_call: -
clone_size: once
cdr3_aa: CASGWEGTEAFF
cdr3_nt: TGTGCCAGCGGCTGGGAGGGGACTGAAGCTTTCTTT

j_call: TRBJ2-3
v_call: TRBV28
cdr3_length: 23
d_call: TRBD2
clone_size: -
cdr3_aa: CASSYPTPGQTSGPGGGTDTQYF
cdr3_nt: TGTGCCAGCAGTTATCCTACGCCGGGGCAGACTAGCGGGCCAGGCGGGGGCACAGATACGCAGTATTTT

j_call: TRBJ1-1
v_call: TRBV29-1
cdr3_length: 15
d_call: -
clone_size: -
cdr3_aa: CSVEGGAGMNTEAFF
cdr3_nt: TGCAGCGTTGAAGGAGGGGCTGGGATGAACACTGAAGCTTTCTTT

j_call: TRBJ2-5
v_call: TRBV18
cdr3_length: 11
d_call: -
clone_size: -
cdr3_aa: CASSDQETQYF
cdr3_nt: TGTGCCAGCTCCGACCAAGAGACCCAGTACTTC

j_call: TRBJ2-3
v_call: TRBV7-9
cdr3_length: 15
d_call: -
clone_size: -
cdr3_aa: CASSNSRGIGDTQYF
cdr3_nt: TGTGCCAGCAGCAACTCCAGAGGGATAGGGGATACGCAGTATTTT

j_call: TRBJ1-5
v_call: TRBV7-9
cdr3_length: 15
d_call: TRBD1
clone_size: -
cdr3_aa: CASSPDRVGNQPQHF
cdr3_nt: TGTGCCAGCAGTCCGGACAGGGTCGGCAATCAGCCCCAGCATTTT

j_call: TRBJ2-1
v_call: TRBV11-3
cdr3_length: 17
d_call: -
clone_size: few
cdr3_aa: CASSLDRAGDPYNEQFF
cdr3_nt: TGTGCCAGCAGCTTAGATCGGGCAGGGGACCCCTACAATGAGCAGTTCTTC

j_call: TRBJ2-6
v_call: TRBV5-1
cdr3_length: 15
d_call: -
clone_size: once
cdr3_aa: CASSIDSSGANVLTF
cdr3_nt: TGCGCCAGCAGCATCGACAGCTCTGGGGCCAACGTCCTGACTTTC

j_call: TRBJ1-2
v_call: TRBV12-3/TRBV12-4
cdr3_length: 13
d_call: -
clone_size: -
cdr3_aa: CASSLREIYGYTF
cdr3_nt: TGTGCCAGCAGTTTAAGGGAAATCTATGGCTACACCTTC

j_call: TRBJ1-1
v_call: TRBV20-1
cdr3_length: 11
d_call: -
clone_size: -
cdr3_aa: CSAREGTEAFF
cdr3_nt: TGCAGTGCTAGAGAGGGCACTGAAGCTTTCTTT